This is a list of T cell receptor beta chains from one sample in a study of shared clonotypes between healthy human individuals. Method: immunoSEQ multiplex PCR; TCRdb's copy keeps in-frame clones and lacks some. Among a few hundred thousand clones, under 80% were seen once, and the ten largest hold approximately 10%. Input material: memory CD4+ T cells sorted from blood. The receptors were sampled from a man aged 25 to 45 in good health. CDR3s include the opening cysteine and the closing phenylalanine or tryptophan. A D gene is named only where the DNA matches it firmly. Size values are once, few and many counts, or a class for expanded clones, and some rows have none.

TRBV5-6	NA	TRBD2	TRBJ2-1	TGTGCCAGCAGCTTACTAGCGGGCCACAATGAGCAGTTCTTC	CASSLLAGHNEQFF
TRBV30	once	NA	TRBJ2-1	TGTGCCTGCAGGTTACTAGCCTCCTACAATGAGCAGTTCTTC	CACRLLASYNEQFF
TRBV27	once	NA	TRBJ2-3	TGTGCCAGCAGTTTCAGGGACTCAACGCAGTATTTT	CASSFRDSTQYF
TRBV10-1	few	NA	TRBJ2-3	TGCGCCAGCAGTGACGAGCGGGCAAGCACAGATACGCAGTATTTT	CASSDERASTDTQYF
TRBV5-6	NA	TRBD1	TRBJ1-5	TGTGCCAGCAGCGTACCCGGGACAGAAAGCAATCAGCCCCAGCATTTT	CASSVPGTESNQPQHF
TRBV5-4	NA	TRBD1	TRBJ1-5	TGTGCCAGCGATCGTCGGACAGGGACGAGGCAGCCCCAGCATTTT	CASDRRTGTRQPQHF
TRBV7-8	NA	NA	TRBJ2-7	TGTGCCAGCAGCTTTCCGCGGATTCCCTACGAGCAGTACTTC	CASSFPRIPYEQYF
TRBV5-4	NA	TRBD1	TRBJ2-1	TGTGCCAGCAGCGGGGACAGGGTTGGGGACAATGAGCAGTTCTTC	CASSGDRVGDNEQFF
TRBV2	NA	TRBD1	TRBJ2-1	TGTGCCAGCAGAGGGACAGGGACTGAGCAGTTCTTC	CASRGTGTEQFF
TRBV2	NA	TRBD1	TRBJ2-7	TGTGCCAGCAGTCCAAGGGGACAGGAGATTCCCTCCGAGCAGTACTTC	CASSPRGQEIPSEQYF
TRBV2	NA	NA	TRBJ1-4	TGTGCCAGCAGGGAATACAGGGCAACTAATGAAAAACTGTTTTTT	CASREYRATNEKLFF
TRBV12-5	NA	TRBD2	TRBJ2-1	TGTGCTAGTGGTTTGGTACTGGGGCGGGAGCAATCCTACAATGAGCAGTTCTTC	CASGLVLGREQSYNEQFF
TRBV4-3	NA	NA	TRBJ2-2	TGCGCCAGCAGCCAAGAGAGATTCGGGGAGCTGTTTTTT	CASSQERFGELFF
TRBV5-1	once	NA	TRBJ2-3	TGCGCCAGCAGCTTGGCCCAAGGAGGGGTAGGCACAGATACGCAGTATTTT	CASSLAQGGVGTDTQYF
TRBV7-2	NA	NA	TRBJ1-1	TGTGCCAGCAGCTTAGGTGGGTGGGGGTCTGTCACTGAAGCTTTCTTT	CASSLGGWGSVTEAFF
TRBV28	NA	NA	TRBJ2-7	TGTGCCAGCAGTCCCCTGAAGGGGCCTCCACCCTACGAGCAGTACTTC	CASSPLKGPPPYEQYF
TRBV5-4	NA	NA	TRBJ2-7	TGTGCCAGCAGCTTTACAGGTAGGGGCGAGCAGTACTTC	CASSFTGRGEQYF
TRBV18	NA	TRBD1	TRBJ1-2	TGTGCCAGCTCACCGTCGACAGGGTCAAACTATGGCTACACCTTC	CASSPSTGSNYGYTF
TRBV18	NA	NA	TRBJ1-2	TGTGCCAGCTCACCCGACGGCAGAGTCTATGGCTACACCTTC	CASSPDGRVYGYTF
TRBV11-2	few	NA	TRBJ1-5	TGTGCCAGCAGCTTACGGGACAATCAGCCCCAGCATTTT	CASSLRDNQPQHF
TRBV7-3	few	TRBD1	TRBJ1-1	TGTGCCAGCAGCCCCCGGCAGGGGGTAAGGACTGAAGCTTTCTTT	CASSPRQGVRTEAFF
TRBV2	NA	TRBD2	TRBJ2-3	TGTGCCAGCAGTGACGCAGCGGGAGGGCCTAGCACAGATACGCAGTATTTT	CASSDAAGGPSTDTQYF
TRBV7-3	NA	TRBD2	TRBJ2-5	TGTGCCAGCAGCTTAACCGGGAGGGATAGCGAGACCCAGTACTTC	CASSLTGRDSETQYF
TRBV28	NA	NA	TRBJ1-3	TGTGCCAGCAGTAACTCGCCTCAGACAGAGAAGATCAGAAACACCATATATTTT	CASSNSPQTEKIRNTIYF